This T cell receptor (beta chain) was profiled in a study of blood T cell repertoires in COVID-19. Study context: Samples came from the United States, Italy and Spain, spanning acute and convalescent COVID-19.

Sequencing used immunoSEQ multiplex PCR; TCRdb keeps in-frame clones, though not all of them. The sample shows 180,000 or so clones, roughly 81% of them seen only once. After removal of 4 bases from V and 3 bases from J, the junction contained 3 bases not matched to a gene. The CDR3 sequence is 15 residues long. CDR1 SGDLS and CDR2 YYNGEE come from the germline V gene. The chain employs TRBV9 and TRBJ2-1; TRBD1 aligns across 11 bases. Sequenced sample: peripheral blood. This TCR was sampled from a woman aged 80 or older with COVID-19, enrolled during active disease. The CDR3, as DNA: TGTGCCAGCAGCACGGGGACAGGGGGCTACAATGAGCAGTTCTTC. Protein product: CASSTGTGGYNEQFF.